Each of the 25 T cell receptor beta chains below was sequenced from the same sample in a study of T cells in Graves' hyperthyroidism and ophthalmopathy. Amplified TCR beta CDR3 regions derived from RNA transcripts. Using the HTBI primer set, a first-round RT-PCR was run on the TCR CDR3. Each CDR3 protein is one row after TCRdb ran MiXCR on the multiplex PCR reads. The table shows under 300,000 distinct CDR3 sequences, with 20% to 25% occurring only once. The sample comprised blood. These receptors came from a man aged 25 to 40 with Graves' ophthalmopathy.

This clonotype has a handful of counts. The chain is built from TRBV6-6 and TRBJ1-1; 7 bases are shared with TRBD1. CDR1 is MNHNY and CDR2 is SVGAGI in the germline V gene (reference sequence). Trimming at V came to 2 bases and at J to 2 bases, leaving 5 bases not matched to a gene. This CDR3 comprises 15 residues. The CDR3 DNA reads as TGTGCCAGCAGTTACCAGGGACAGCCAAACACTGAAGCTTTCTTT. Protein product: CASSYQGQPNTEAFF.

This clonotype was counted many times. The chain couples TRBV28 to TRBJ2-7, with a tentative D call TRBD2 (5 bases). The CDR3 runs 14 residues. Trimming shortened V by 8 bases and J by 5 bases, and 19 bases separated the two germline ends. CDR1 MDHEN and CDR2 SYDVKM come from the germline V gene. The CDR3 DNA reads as TGTGCCAGCCGAACCCCCAATGAGGGCGACGAGCAGTACTTC. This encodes CASRTPNEGDEQYF.

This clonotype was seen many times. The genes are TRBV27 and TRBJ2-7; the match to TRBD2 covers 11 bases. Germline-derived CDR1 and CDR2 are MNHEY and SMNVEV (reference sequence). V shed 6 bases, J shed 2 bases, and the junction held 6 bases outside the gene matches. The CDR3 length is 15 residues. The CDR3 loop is CASRPPGLAAYEQYF. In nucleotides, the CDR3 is TGTGCCAGCAGACCACCGGGACTAGCGGCCTACGAGCAGTACTTC.

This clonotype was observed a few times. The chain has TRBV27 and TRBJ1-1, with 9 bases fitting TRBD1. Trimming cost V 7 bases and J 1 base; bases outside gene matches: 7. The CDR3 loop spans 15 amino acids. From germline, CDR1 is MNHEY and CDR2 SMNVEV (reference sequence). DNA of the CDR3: TGTGCCAGCAAGGTGGGGACAGGGACGAACACTGAAGCTTTCTTT. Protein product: CASKVGTGTNTEAFF.

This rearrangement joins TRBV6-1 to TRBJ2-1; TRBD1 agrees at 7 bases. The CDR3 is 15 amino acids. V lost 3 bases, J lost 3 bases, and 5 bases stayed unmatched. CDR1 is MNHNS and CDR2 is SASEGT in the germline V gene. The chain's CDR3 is CASSDPGQVYNEQFF. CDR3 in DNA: TGTGCCAGCAGTGACCCCGGACAGGTCTACAATGAGCAGTTCTTC.

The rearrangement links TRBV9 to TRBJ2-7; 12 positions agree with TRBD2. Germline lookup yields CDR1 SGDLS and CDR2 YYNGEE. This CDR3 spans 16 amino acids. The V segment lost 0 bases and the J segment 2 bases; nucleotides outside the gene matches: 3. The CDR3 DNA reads TGTGCCAGCAGCGTAGGGTCTAGCGGGAGGGCCTACGAGCAGTACTTC. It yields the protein CASSVGSSGRAYEQYF.

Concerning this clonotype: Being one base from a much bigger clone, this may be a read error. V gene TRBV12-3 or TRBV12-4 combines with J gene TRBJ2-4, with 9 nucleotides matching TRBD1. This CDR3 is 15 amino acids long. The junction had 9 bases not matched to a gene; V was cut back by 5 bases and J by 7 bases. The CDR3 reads CASSPGTGNGNIQYF. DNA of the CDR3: TGTGCCAGCAGTCCGGGGACAGGGAACGGGAACATTCAGTACTTC.

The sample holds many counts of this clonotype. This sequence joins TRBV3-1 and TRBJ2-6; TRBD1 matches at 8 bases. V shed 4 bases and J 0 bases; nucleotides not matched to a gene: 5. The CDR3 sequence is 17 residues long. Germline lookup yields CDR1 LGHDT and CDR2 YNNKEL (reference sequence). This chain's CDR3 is CASSPTTGGSGANVLTF. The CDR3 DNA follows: TGTGCCAGCAGCCCGACCACAGGGGGCTCTGGGGCCAACGTCCTGACTTTC.

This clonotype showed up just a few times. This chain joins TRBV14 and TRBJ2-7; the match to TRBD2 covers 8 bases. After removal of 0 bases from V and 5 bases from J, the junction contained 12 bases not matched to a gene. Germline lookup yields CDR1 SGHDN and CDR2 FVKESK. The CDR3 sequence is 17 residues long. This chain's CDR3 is CASSQDMASGSRDEQYF. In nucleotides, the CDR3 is TGTGCCAGCAGCCAAGATATGGCCAGCGGGAGTAGGGACGAGCAGTACTTC.

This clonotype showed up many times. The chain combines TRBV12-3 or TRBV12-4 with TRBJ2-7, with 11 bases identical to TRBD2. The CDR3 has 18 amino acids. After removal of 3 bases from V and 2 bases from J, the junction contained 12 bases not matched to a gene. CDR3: CASSFVSGRANSPYEQYF. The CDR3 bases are TGTGCCAGCAGTTTCGTTAGCGGGAGGGCCAATTCTCCCTACGAGCAGTACTTC.

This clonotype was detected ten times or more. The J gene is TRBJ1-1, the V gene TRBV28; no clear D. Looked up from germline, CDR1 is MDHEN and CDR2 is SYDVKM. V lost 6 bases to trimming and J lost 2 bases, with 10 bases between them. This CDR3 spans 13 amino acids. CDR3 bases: TGTGCCAGCAGCCGGGGAGCTAACACTGAAGCTTTCTTT. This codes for CASSRGANTEAFF.

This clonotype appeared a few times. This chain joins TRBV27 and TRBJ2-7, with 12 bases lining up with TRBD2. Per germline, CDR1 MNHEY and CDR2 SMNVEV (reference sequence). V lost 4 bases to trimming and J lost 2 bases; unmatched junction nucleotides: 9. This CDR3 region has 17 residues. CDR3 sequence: CASSSRMTSGSPYEQYF. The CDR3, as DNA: TGTGCCAGCAGTTCCCGCATGACTAGCGGGAGTCCCTACGAGCAGTACTTC.

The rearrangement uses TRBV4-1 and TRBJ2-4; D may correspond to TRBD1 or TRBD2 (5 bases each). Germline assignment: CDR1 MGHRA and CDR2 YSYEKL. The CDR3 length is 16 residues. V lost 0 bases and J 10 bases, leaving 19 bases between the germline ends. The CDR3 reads CASSQELVGPKGIQYF. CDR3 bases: TGCGCCAGCAGCCAAGAATTGGTGGGACCTAAAGGGATTCAGTACTTC.

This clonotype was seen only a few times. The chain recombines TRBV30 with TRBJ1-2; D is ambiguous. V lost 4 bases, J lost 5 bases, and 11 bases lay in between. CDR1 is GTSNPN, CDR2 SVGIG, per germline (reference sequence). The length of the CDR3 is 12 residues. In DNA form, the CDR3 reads TGTGCCTGGACGGTATTTGGGTATGGCTACACCTTC. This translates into CAWTVFGYGYTF.

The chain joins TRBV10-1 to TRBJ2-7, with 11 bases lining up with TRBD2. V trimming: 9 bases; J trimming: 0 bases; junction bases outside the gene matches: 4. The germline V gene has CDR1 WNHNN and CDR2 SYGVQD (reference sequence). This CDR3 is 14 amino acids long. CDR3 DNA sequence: TGCGCCAGGGGACTAGCGGATAACTCCTACGAGCAGTACTTC. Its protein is CARGLADNSYEQYF.

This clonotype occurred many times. CDR3 sequence (DNA): TGTGCCAGCGCATTTCACGGTCTCTCCGTTCAAAACACCATATATTTT. Amino acid sequence: CASAFHGLSVQNTIYF. J is TRBJ1-3 and V is TRBV11-2; no clear D gene. Germline CDR1 SGHAT, CDR2 FQNNGV. CDR3 length equals 16 residues. V gave up 8 bases and J gave up 6 bases, with 23 bases separating them. The full variable domain, completed using reference TRBV11-2 and TRBJ1-3, is EAGVAQSPRYKIIEKRQSVAFWCNPISGHATLYWYQQILGQGPKLLIQFQNNGVVDDSQLPKDRFSAERLKGVDSTLKIQPAKLEDSAVYLCASAFHGLSVQNTIYFGEGSWLTVV.

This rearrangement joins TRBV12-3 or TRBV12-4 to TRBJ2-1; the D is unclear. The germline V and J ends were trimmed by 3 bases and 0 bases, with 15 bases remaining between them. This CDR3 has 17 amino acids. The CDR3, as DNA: TGTGCCAGCAGTTTTGTTTCCGGTTACGGCTCCTACAATGAGCAGTTCTTC. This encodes CASSFVSGYGSYNEQFF.

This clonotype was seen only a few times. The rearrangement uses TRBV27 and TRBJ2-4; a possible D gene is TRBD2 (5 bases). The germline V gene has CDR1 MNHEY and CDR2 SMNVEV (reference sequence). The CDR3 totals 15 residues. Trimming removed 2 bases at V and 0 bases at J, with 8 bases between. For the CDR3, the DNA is TGTGCCAGCAGTTTACGGGATCCAGCCAAAAACATTCAGTACTTC. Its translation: CASSLRDPAKNIQYF.

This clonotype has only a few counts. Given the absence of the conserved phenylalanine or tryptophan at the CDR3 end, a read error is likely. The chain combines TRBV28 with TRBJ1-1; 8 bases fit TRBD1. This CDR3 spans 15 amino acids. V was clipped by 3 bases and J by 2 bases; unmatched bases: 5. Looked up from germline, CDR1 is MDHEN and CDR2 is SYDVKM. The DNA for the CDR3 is TGTGCCAGCAGTTTTATGGACAGGGAAAACACTGAAGCTTTCCTT. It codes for CASSFMDRENTEAFL.

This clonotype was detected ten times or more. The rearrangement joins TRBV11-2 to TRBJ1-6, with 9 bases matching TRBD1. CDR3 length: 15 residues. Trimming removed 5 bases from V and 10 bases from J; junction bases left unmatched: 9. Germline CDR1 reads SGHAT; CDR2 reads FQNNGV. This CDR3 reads CASSITGGAGSPLHF. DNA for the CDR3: TGTGCCAGCAGCATTACAGGGGGCGCAGGGTCACCCCTCCACTTT.

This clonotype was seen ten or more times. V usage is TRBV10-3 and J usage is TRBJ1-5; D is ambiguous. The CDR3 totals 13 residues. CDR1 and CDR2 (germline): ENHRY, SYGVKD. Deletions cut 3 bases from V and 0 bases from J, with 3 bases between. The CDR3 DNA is TGTGCCATCAGTGAAGTTAGCAATCAGCCCCAGCATTTT. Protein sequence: CAISEVSNQPQHF.

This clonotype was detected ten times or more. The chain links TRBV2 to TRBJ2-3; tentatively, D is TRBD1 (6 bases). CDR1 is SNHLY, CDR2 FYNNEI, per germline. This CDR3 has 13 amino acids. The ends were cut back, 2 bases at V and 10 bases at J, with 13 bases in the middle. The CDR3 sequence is CASSEHPGVAQYF. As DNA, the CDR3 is TGTGCCAGCAGTGAACACCCAGGGGTGGCGCAGTATTTT.

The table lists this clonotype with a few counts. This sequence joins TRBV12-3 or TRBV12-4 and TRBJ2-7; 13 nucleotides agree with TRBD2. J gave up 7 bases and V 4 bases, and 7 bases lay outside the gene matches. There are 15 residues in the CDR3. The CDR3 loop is CASSSTGLAGAEQYF. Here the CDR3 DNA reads TGTGCCAGCAGTTCGACCGGACTAGCGGGAGCGGAGCAGTACTTC.

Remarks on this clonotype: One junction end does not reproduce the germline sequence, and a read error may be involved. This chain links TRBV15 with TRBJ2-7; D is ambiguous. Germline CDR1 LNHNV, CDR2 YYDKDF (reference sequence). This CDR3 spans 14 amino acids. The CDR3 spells CATSRPTASHEQYF. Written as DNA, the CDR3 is TGTGCCACCAGCAGACCGACCGCCTCCCACGAGCAGTACTTC.

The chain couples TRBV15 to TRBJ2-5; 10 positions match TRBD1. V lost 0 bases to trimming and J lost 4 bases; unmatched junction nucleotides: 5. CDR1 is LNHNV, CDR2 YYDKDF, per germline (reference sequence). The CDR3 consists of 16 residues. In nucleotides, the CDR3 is TGTGCCACCAGCAGAGACCGGGACAGGGGCCGAGAGACCCAGTACTTC. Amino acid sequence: CATSRDRDRGRETQYF.